These 25 T cell receptor beta chains were all obtained from the same sample, sequenced in a study of early stage breast cancer tumors. Clones were read by immunoSEQ multiplex PCR, and TCRdb kept only the in-frame ones, dropping some. The sample lists more than 60,000 clones, around 85% occurring once. The sample consisted of blood. The receptors shown here come from a person between 60 and 69 years old with breast cancer.

The rearrangement uses TRBV7-6 and TRBJ2-7; D gene uncertain. The germline V gene has CDR1 SGHVS and CDR2 FNYEAQ. Trimming stripped 6 bases from V and 7 bases from J, with 10 bases between. CDR3 length equals 11 residues. CDR3 residues: CASSLVGEQYF. CDR3 DNA sequence: TGTGCCAGCAGTCTAGTAGGAGAGCAGTACTTC.

The V call is TRBV28, the J call TRBJ1-1; a possible D gene is TRBD1 (5 bases). Trimming cost V 8 bases and J 8 bases, with 18 bases left between them. Germline values: CDR1 MDHEN, CDR2 SYDVKM. The CDR3 extends over 13 amino acids. CDR3 in DNA: TGTGCCAGCCTTCGACTGGGAGGGGACGAAGCTTTCTTT. It encodes CASLRLGGDEAFF. Filled out from reference TRBV28 and TRBJ1-1, the complete variable domain reads DVKVTQSSRYLVKRTGEKVFLECVQDMDHENMFWYRQDPGLGLRLIYFSYDVKMKEKGDIPEGYSVSREKKERFSLILESASTNQTSMYLCASLRLGGDEAFFGQGTRLTVV.

The chain employs TRBV28 and TRBJ1-2; D remains ambiguous. CDR1 is MDHEN, CDR2 SYDVKM, per germline. Trimming left V 4 bases short and J 3 bases short, with 15 bases between. CDR3 length: 15 amino acids. As DNA, the CDR3 is TGTGCCAGCAGTTCCCCCGCCAAAGGGCACTATGGCTACACCTTC. Translated, it gives CASSSPAKGHYGYTF.

The chain recombines TRBV6-6 with TRBJ2-1, with D maybe TRBD2 (6 bases). CDR1 MNHNY and CDR2 SVGAGI come from the germline V gene (reference sequence). The CDR3 sequence is 16 residues long. V was shortened by 0 bases and J by 8 bases, with 17 bases between the two germline ends. CDR3 region: CASSYSIYPRGDEQFF. Here the CDR3 DNA reads TGTGCCAGCAGTTACTCGATATACCCCCGCGGGGATGAGCAGTTCTTC.

The rearrangement uses TRBV14 and TRBJ1-3; D not certain. V lost 1 base, J lost 0 bases, and 7 bases lay in between. The CDR3 totals 15 residues. CDR1 and CDR2 from the germline V gene are SGHDN and FVKESK. This CDR3 reads CASSQGVISGNTIYF. CDR3 sequence (DNA): TGTGCCAGCAGCCAAGGGGTAATCTCTGGAAACACCATATATTTT.

This clone showed up just a few times. The gene calls are TRBV20-1 and TRBJ1-3; D gene ambiguous. Trimming removed 7 bases at V and 0 bases at J, with 4 bases between. Germline assignment: CDR1 DFQATT and CDR2 SNEGSKA (reference sequence). The length of the CDR3 is 11 residues. CDR3 coding DNA: TGCAGTGTACGCTCTGGAAACACCATATATTTT. Amino acid sequence: CSVRSGNTIYF.

The chain joins TRBV6-1 to TRBJ1-5; 8 nucleotides match TRBD1. Losses at the gene ends were 10 bases for V and 7 bases for J; bases not matched to a gene: 12. Germline CDR1 is MNHNS and CDR2 is SASEGT. The CDR3 extends over 14 amino acids. The CDR3 region has the DNA TGTGCCACCACCCCAGGGGGCATCAGACAGCCCCAGCATTTT. It encodes CATTPGGIRQPQHF.

The gene calls are TRBV29-1 and TRBJ2-7; TRBD2 matches at 14 bases. Trimming removed 6 bases from V and 3 bases from J; junction bases left unmatched: 10. This CDR3 has 16 residues. Germline V CDR1 and CDR2: SQVTM, ANQGSEA. The CDR3 reads CSVGTSGGKTDYEQYF. The CDR3 nucleotides read TGCAGCGTCGGGACTAGCGGGGGAAAAACGGACTACGAGCAGTACTTC.

The V call is TRBV11-2, the J call TRBJ2-7; no definite D call. Germline V gene data show CDR1 as SGHAT and CDR2 as FQNNGV. The CDR3 has 13 residues. V was shortened by 5 bases and J by 5 bases, with 13 bases between the two germline ends. The CDR3 sequence: CASSLSGRNEQYF. The CDR3, as DNA: TGTGCCAGCAGCCTCAGTGGCCGGAACGAGCAGTACTTC.

This rearrangement joins TRBV5-6 to TRBJ2-5; 7 bases align to TRBD1. Trimming cost V 4 bases and J 7 bases; bases outside gene matches: 16. Germline V gives CDR1 SGHDT, CDR2 YYEEEE. The CDR3 is made up of 16 amino acids. The CDR3, as DNA: TGTGCCAGCAGCGCTCGACAGGGAATATTAAGGTGGACCCAGTACTTC. Residues: CASSARQGILRWTQYF.

The rearrangement joins TRBV6-1 to TRBJ2-2; no definite D call. The CDR3 contains 13 residues. V was trimmed by 3 bases and J by 0 bases, leaving 2 bases between them. Germline V gene lookup returns CDR1 MNHNS and CDR2 SASEGT. The DNA for the CDR3 is TGTGCCAGCAGTGATCCGAACACCGGGGAGCTGTTTTTT. This codes for CASSDPNTGELFF.

This chain links TRBV15 with TRBJ1-3; maybe TRBD1 (5 bases). V gave up 3 bases and J gave up 0 bases, with 15 bases separating them. From germline, CDR1 is LNHNV and CDR2 YYDKDF (reference sequence). The CDR3 extends over 17 amino acids. CDR3 amino acids: CATSRAAGTGSGNTIYF. The CDR3 DNA follows: TGTGCCACCAGCAGGGCCGCCGGGACTGGCTCTGGAAACACCATATATTTT. The whole variable domain, filled in from reference TRBV15 and TRBJ1-3, reads DAMVIQNPRYQVTQFGKPVTLSCSQTLNHNVMYWYQQKSSQAPKLLFHYYDKDFNNEADTPDNFQSRRPNTSFCFLDIRSPGLGDTAMYLCATSRAAGTGSGNTIYFGEGSWLTVV.

The chain couples TRBV5-1 to TRBJ2-1; perhaps TRBD1 as D (5 bases). The V end was cut by 6 bases, the J end by 0 bases, with 22 bases between. Germline V gene data show CDR1 as SGHRS and CDR2 as YFSETQ. There are 18 residues in the CDR3. Here the CDR3 reads CASTTLPGDSLSYNEQFF. For the CDR3, the DNA is TGCGCCAGCACCACCCTCCCTGGAGACAGCCTCTCCTACAATGAGCAGTTCTTC. The complete variable domain, with remaining parts taken from reference TRBV5-1 and TRBJ2-1, reads KAGVTQTPRYLIKTRGQQVTLSCSPISGHRSVSWYQQTPGQGLQFLFEYFSETQRNKGNFPGRFSGRQFSNSRSEMNVSTLELGDSALYLCASTTLPGDSLSYNEQFFGPGTRLTVL.

This sequence joins TRBV9 and TRBJ2-7; 7 nucleotides match TRBD1. CDR3 length: 18 residues. In germline, CDR1 is SGDLS, CDR2 YYNGEE. V shed 0 bases and J 0 bases; nucleotides not matched to a gene: 12. In DNA form, the CDR3 reads TGTGCCAGCAGCGTAGCTGATGGGTTACGGGACAGCTCCTACGAGCAGTACTTC. Translated: CASSVADGLRDSSYEQYF.

CDR3 in amino acids: CASTLGAGQPQHF. The DNA of the CDR3 is TGTGCCAGCACCCTCGGAGCGGGTCAGCCCCAGCATTTT. The chain has TRBV25-1 and TRBJ1-5; no firm D call. Germline lookup yields CDR1 MGHDK and CDR2 SYGVNS. This CDR3 region has 13 residues. V lost 7 bases and J lost 6, with 13 bases in between. The complete variable domain, with remaining parts taken from reference TRBV25-1 and TRBJ1-5, reads EADIYQTPRYLVIGTGKKITLECSQTMGHDKMYWYQQDPGMELHLIHYSYGVNSTEKGDLSSESTVSRIRTEHFPLTLESARPSHTSQYLCASTLGAGQPQHFGDGTRLSIL.

V and J are TRBV5-1 and TRBJ2-1; 12 nucleotides line up with TRBD2. CDR3 length: 14 residues. Germline V gene lookup returns CDR1 SGHRS and CDR2 YFSETQ. V was clipped by 5 bases and J by 11 bases; unmatched bases: 8. The CDR3 DNA sequence: TGCGCCAGCAGTAGGGGGACTAGCGGGTCCCAGCAGTTCTTC. This gives the protein CASSRGTSGSQQFF. Full variable domain (missing parts from reference TRBV5-1 and TRBJ2-1): KAGVTQTPRYLIKTRGQQVTLSCSPISGHRSVSWYQQTPGQGLQFLFEYFSETQRNKGNFPGRFSGRQFSNSRSEMNVSTLELGDSALYLCASSRGTSGSQQFFGPGTRLTVL.

The chain uses TRBV30 and TRBJ2-4; TRBD1 aligns across 7 bases. The length of the CDR3 is 15 residues. The germline V gene has CDR1 GTSNPN and CDR2 SVGIG (reference sequence). V shed 1 base and J 3 bases; nucleotides not matched to a gene: 6. The CDR3 here is CAWSARQGGKNIQYF. DNA for the CDR3: TGTGCCTGGAGTGCTCGACAGGGCGGCAAAAACATTCAGTACTTC.

As for this clone: The same CDR3 also results from other DNA sequences found in this sample. This sequence joins TRBV29-1 and TRBJ2-1; no definite D call. Per germline, CDR1 SQVTM and CDR2 ANQGSEA. V lost 0 bases to trimming and J lost 7 bases, with 7 bases between them. The CDR3 is 12 residues long. The CDR3 coding sequence is TGCAGCGTTGAAGATCTTGGGAATGAGCAGTTCTTC. Residues: CSVEDLGNEQFF.

The chain uses TRBV6-1 and TRBJ1-2, with 8 positions matching TRBD1. This CDR3 spans 13 amino acids. From germline, CDR1 is MNHNS and CDR2 SASEGT. The junction had 5 bases not matched to a gene; V was cut back by 2 bases and J by 9 bases. The CDR3 loop reads CASSELAGGSYTF. Written as DNA, the CDR3 is TGTGCCAGCAGTGAATTGGCAGGGGGCAGCTACACCTTC.

The V gene is TRBV2, the J gene TRBJ2-3; TRBD2 aligns across 8 bases. V dropped 8 bases and J dropped 4; count of bases not matched to a gene: 11. In germline, CDR1 is SNHLY, CDR2 FYNNEI. The CDR3 runs to 15 residues. CDR3 sequence reads: CASYGRGGRADTQYF. The CDR3, as DNA: TGTGCCAGCTACGGTCGGGGGGGCCGGGCAGATACGCAGTATTTT.

The chain uses TRBV5-1 and TRBJ2-7, with 11 nucleotides matching TRBD1. Trimming removed 0 bases from V and 5 bases from J; junction bases left unmatched: 1. The CDR3 consists of 14 residues. Germline CDR1 SGHRS, CDR2 YFSETQ. The CDR3 sequence: CASSLEDRGHEQYF. CDR3 nucleotides: TGCGCCAGCAGCTTGGAGGACAGGGGGCACGAGCAGTACTTC.

The chain uses TRBV6-5 and TRBJ1-2; unclear D gene. Trimming left V 4 bases short and J 7 bases short, with 16 bases between. Germline-derived CDR1 and CDR2 are MNHEY and SVGAGI. The CDR3 contains 14 residues. The CDR3 DNA reads TGTGCCAGCAGTTCCCCAAGCCGAACGGTTGGCTACACCTTC. Protein: CASSSPSRTVGYTF.

The chain employs TRBV5-1 and TRBJ2-2; D tentatively fits TRBD1 or TRBD2 (6 bases each). Germline-derived CDR1 and CDR2 are SGHRS and YFSETQ. CDR3 length: 14 residues. The ends were cut back, 4 bases at V and 3 bases at J, with 10 bases in the middle. CDR3 nucleotides: TGCGCCAGCAGCCCTAGGGGGGACACCGGGGAGCTGTTTTTT. It codes for CASSPRGDTGELFF. The entire variable domain, with the rest obtained from reference TRBV5-1 and TRBJ2-2, is as follows: KAGVTQTPRYLIKTRGQQVTLSCSPISGHRSVSWYQQTPGQGLQFLFEYFSETQRNKGNFPGRFSGRQFSNSRSEMNVSTLELGDSALYLCASSPRGDTGELFFGEGSRLTVL.

V gene TRBV5-6 combines with J gene TRBJ1-2; D is unresolved. Germline CDR1 and CDR2: SGHDT and YYEEEE. There are 14 residues in the CDR3. V lost 4 bases to trimming and J lost 1 base, with 11 bases between them. CDR3 in DNA: TGTGCCAGCAGCCAACTTGGGGATAACTATGGCTACACCTTC. This encodes CASSQLGDNYGYTF.

V gene TRBV5-1 combines with J gene TRBJ1-1; no firm D call. V lost 2 bases, J lost 1 base, and 6 bases lay in between. This CDR3 contains 13 residues. Looked up from germline, CDR1 is SGHRS and CDR2 is YFSETQ. Here the CDR3 reads CASSFEENTEAFF. The DNA for the CDR3 is TGCGCCAGCAGCTTCGAGGAGAACACTGAAGCTTTCTTT.